The source of this T cell receptor beta chain is a study of blood T cell repertoires in COVID-19 (dated by TCRdb to the early 2020s). With respect to the entire study: The collaborator samples originated in the United States, Italy and Spain and spanned the acute and convalescent phases of COVID-19. The prospective study material was composed of cDNA or gDNA derived from T cells, B-cell-depleted T cells, or PBMCs. The dataset comprised deeply sampled blood TCRbeta repertoires from subjects exposed to, actively infected with, or recovered from COVID-19. A freely available public database, intended as a resource for researchers studying the immune response to SARS-CoV-2, is where the repertoires were released. The samples were drawn from two sources: the first 160 participants of the ongoing ImmuneRACE study, and about 1,300 subjects contributed by 6 global collaborators. Nearly every sample came with metadata listing a de-identified subject ID, COVID-19 status, age in years and sex. Where available, HLA class I and class II types were obtained from metadata supplied by the sample provider rather than from assay-based typing.

Concerning this clone: Its binding antigen is unknown. No quality values exist for individual bases; no much larger clone is one base distant.

The immunoSEQ Assay, a bias-controlled multiplex PCR, was used to amplify TCRbeta CDR3 regions from genomic DNA. Per the authors' processing: The number of nucleated cells in each sample was estimated by amplification of reference gene primers within the assay. Sequence reads were collapsed and filtered to measure the absolute abundance of every unique TCRbeta CDR3 rearrangement. Productive Simpson clonality was computed per sample as the square root of Simpson's diversity index over productive rearrangements. In TCRdb, the immuneACCESS table is reduced to in-frame sequences with V and J assigned. These tables do not hold every clone; where another copy was compared, an unresolved V gene accounts for under half, and the others remain unexplained. The DNA gave D and trimming, while V, J and clone size come from that table. This sample comprises over 60,000 clones, 65% to 90% of them detected only once. In total, the top ten clones hold around 1.2% of the sample.

General conclusions and limits of the study: The quantity of clinical and demographic metadata differed by source and by participant and was supplied without curation.

The CDR3 runs 14 amino acids, cysteine and phenylalanine included. The sequence is cut down to CDR3 DNA, 42 bases in frame from base 1. V was cut back by 1 base and J by 5 bases, leaving a gap of 9 bases between them. Based on the germline V gene, the CDR1 and CDR2 sequences are SGHVS and FQNEAQ. Whole blood was collected in K2EDTA tubes by collaborating institutions according to the institutions' own protocols. Collaborator samples were shipped for TCRbeta analysis as frozen whole blood, isolated PBMCs, or DNA extracted from either sample type. The chain employs TRBV7-8 and TRBJ1-5, with the D gene call left open. The sequenced material came from peripheral blood. This TCR was sampled from a man aged 35 to 55 with acute or convalescent COVID-19. The sequenced DNA is TGTGCCAGCAGCTTAGGGACTTTATATCAGCCCCAGCATTTT. Translation gives CASSLGTLYQPQHF.